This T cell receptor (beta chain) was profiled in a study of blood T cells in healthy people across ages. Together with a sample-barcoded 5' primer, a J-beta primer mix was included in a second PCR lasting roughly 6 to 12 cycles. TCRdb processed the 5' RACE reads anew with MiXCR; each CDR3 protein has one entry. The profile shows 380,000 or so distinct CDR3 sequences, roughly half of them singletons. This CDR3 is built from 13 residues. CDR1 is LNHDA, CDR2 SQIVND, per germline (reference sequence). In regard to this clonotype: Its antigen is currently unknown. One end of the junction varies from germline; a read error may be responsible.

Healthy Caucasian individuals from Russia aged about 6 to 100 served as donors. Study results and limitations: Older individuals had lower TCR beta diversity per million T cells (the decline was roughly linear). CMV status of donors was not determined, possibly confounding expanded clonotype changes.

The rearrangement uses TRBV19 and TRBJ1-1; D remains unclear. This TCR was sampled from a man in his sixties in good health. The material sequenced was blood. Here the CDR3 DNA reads TGTGCCAGTGGTATACAAATGAACACTGAAGCTTTCTTT. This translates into CASGIQMNTEAFF.